This entry lists 25 T cell receptor beta chains sequenced from one sample in a study of Graves' ophthalmopathy and Graves' hyperthyroidism. As the template, RNA transcripts were used to amplify TCR beta CDR3 regions. An initial RT-PCR round employing HTBI primers preceded a second-round multiplex PCR. TCRdb re-called the multiplex PCR reads through MiXCR, storing one row per CDR3 protein. The table has about 380,000 distinct CDR3 sequences, 15% seen once. Sequencing was performed on peripheral blood. The receptors derive from a woman aged 18-29 years with stable Graves' hyperthyroidism.

This clonotype was seen repeatedly, ten times or more. Here the CDR3 reads CASHAGTGLEQYF. The CDR3 DNA sequence: TGTGCCAGTCACGCCGGGACGGGTCTGGAGCAGTACTTC. This chain joins TRBV19 and TRBJ2-7, with D perhaps TRBD1 or TRBD2 (5 bases each). The germline V and J ends were trimmed by 8 bases and 7 bases, with 18 bases remaining between them. Germline V gene lookup returns CDR1 LNHDA and CDR2 SQIVND (reference sequence). CDR3 length: 13 amino acids.

In this sample, this clonotype turned up many times. This chain connects TRBV12-3 or TRBV12-4 to TRBJ1-5, with TRBD1 matching over 7 bases. The CDR3 covers 15 residues. V shed 0 bases and J 6 bases; nucleotides not matched to a gene: 5. DNA for the CDR3: TGTGCCAGCAGTTTAGCGACGGCAGGGGGTCAGCCCCAGCATTTT. As protein: CASSLATAGGQPQHF.

The CDR3 here is CASSPGNMNTEAFF. Written as DNA, the CDR3 is TGTGCCAGCAGCCCTGGGAATATGAACACTGAAGCTTTCTTT. The rearrangement joins TRBV6-2 or TRBV6-3 to TRBJ1-1; D remains ambiguous. Trimming removed 6 bases at V and 0 bases at J, with 11 bases between. From germline, CDR1 is MNHEY and CDR2 SVGEGT. The CDR3 is made up of 14 amino acids.

In this sample, this clonotype turned up once. The chain recombines TRBV28 with TRBJ2-7; D is perhaps TRBD1 or TRBD2 (5 bases each). Trimming took 4 bases from V and 3 from J, leaving 16 bases between them. The CDR3 totals 15 residues. Germline V gives CDR1 MDHEN, CDR2 SYDVKM. CDR3 DNA: TGTGCCAGCAGTTCTCGGGGCTCCAGTAGCTACGAGCAGTACTTC. Translated: CASSSRGSSSYEQYF.

This clonotype was seen only a few times. The chain recombines TRBV4-1 with TRBJ2-5, with 8 bases lining up with TRBD2. The germline CDR1 and CDR2 sequences are MGHRA and YSYEKL. The CDR3 is 18 amino acids. The ends lost 2 bases at V and 4 bases at J; junction bases unmatched: 15. Written as DNA, the CDR3 is TGCGCCAGCAGCCAACCATCCCGGGAGCCAGCGGGGGTAGAGACCCAGTACTTC. It translates to CASSQPSREPAGVETQYF.

This clonotype has ten or more counts. The CDR3 nucleotides read TGTGCCAGCAGTTCTCAGGGGAGCTCTGGAAACACCATATATTTT. As protein: CASSSQGSSGNTIYF. J is TRBJ1-3 and V is TRBV12-3 or TRBV12-4, with TRBD1 as a possible D gene (6 bases). The CDR3 contains 15 residues. The V end lost 4 bases, the J end lost 0 bases, and 10 bases lay between the germline ends.

Here the CDR3 DNA reads TGTGCCAGCAGTTTAGCGTCAGGGAGGGGTAATCAGCCCCAGCATTTT. Translated: CASSLASGRGNQPQHF. The chain uses TRBV12-3 or TRBV12-4 and TRBJ1-5, with a possible D match to TRBD1 (5 bases). Trimming shortened V by 0 bases and J by 4 bases, and 13 bases separated the two germline ends. This CDR3 contains 16 residues.

This clonotype was counted at least ten times. The chain links TRBV12-3 or TRBV12-4 to TRBJ2-7; TRBD2 aligns across 10 bases. V trimming: 7 bases; J trimming: 5 bases; junction bases outside the gene matches: 5. The CDR3 has 13 residues. CDR3: CASTFGLADEQYF. The CDR3 coding sequence is TGTGCCAGCACCTTCGGACTAGCGGACGAGCAGTACTTC.

This clonotype came up many times. The chain has TRBV5-1 and TRBJ1-1; the D is unclear. Germline-derived CDR1 and CDR2 are SGHRS and YFSETQ. The V gene lost 0 bases and the J gene lost 6 bases, with 15 bases spanning the gap. The CDR3 length is 15 residues. CDR3 in amino acids: CASSLAGGARAEAFF. CDR3 DNA sequence: TGCGCCAGCAGCTTGGCGGGCGGAGCGAGGGCTGAAGCTTTCTTT.

This clonotype was observed many times. This chain's CDR3 is CASSFLKGQRPYEQYF. Here the CDR3 DNA reads TGTGCCAGCAGCTTTTTGAAGGGACAGCGACCCTACGAGCAGTACTTC. The chain couples TRBV7-2 to TRBJ2-7; 7 bases match TRBD1. V lost 3 bases, J lost 2 bases, and 10 bases stayed unmatched. CDR3 length equals 16 residues. Germline-derived CDR1 and CDR2 are SGHTA and FQGNSA.

This clonotype has a count of ten or more. This chain links TRBV25-1 with TRBJ2-7; a possible D gene is TRBD2 (6 bases). CDR1 is MGHDK and CDR2 is SYGVNS in the germline V gene. CDR3 length: 16 amino acids. The ends were cut back, 0 bases at V and 0 bases at J, with 12 bases in the middle. The CDR3: CASSEYPGTPSYEQYF. The CDR3 nucleotides are TGTGCCAGCAGTGAATACCCCGGGACTCCCTCCTACGAGCAGTACTTC.

The chain has TRBV12-3 or TRBV12-4 and TRBJ1-6; D not certain. The CDR3 runs to 15 residues. V was shortened by 3 bases and J by 9 bases, with 15 bases between the two germline ends. The DNA of the CDR3 is TGTGCCAGCAGTTTTAGTTGGGGTAGTGGTTCACCCCTCCACTTT. Translating it yields CASSFSWGSGSPLHF.

Ten or more counts support this clonotype. This may arise from a read error, as a much more abundant clone is one base away. This rearrangement joins TRBV6-1 to TRBJ2-5, with D uncertain. Trimming left V 5 bases short and J 0 bases short, with 16 bases between. Germline V gene lookup returns CDR1 MNHNS and CDR2 SASEGT. The CDR3 totals 16 residues. The CDR3 loop reads CASSPQGITYQETQYF. CDR3 nucleotides: TGTGCCAGCAGTCCACAAGGGATTACGTACCAAGAGACCCAGTACTTC.

The chain links TRBV7-2 to TRBJ2-4; 9 bases align to TRBD2. The CDR3 spans 15 residues. Germline CDR1 reads SGHTA; CDR2 reads FQGNSA. The ends lost 4 bases at V and 8 bases at J; junction bases unmatched: 9. The CDR3 reads CASSSGPQRGDIQYF. The DNA of the CDR3 is TGTGCCAGCAGCTCCGGGCCCCAGCGGGGGGACATTCAGTACTTC.

Turning to this clonotype: This could be a read error, since a much larger clone is one nucleotide away. The V and J genes are TRBV7-9 and TRBJ2-5, with D possibly TRBD2 on 7 matching bases. Germline V gives CDR1 SEHNR, CDR2 FQNEAQ (reference sequence). Trimming cost V 1 base and J 5 bases, with 17 bases left between them. CDR3 size: 16 residues. The DNA for the CDR3 is TGTGCCAGCAGCTTAGGACGTGGGGGGGCCCGGGAGACCCAGTACTTC. The encoded protein is CASSLGRGGARETQYF.

In this sample, this clonotype turned up a few times. This chain uses TRBV11-2 with TRBJ2-4, with no clear D. Trimming shortened V by 2 bases and J by 0 bases, and 23 bases separated the two germline ends. Germline CDR1 reads SGHAT; CDR2 reads FQNNGV. CDR3 length equals 20 residues. The CDR3 nucleotides read TGTGCCAGCAGCTTATTTTCCACAGCACTCGTCGACCTAGCCAAAAACATTCAGTACTTC. Translated, it gives CASSLFSTALVDLAKNIQYF.

CDR3 sequence: CASNLAPSGRGQETQYF. CDR3 sequence (DNA): TGTGCCAGCAACCTCGCGCCTAGCGGGAGAGGCCAAGAGACCCAGTACTTC. The V and J genes are TRBV11-1 and TRBJ2-5, with TRBD2 matching over 10 bases. CDR3 size: 17 residues. Losses at the gene ends were 7 bases for V and 1 base for J; bases not matched to a gene: 12. The germline V gene has CDR1 SGHAT and CDR2 FQDESV (reference sequence). The full variable domain, completed using reference TRBV11-1 and TRBJ2-5, is EAEVAQSPRYKITEKSQAVAFWCDPISGHATLYWYRQILGQGPELLVQFQDESVVDDSQLPKDRFSAERLKGVDSTLKIQPAELGDSAMYLCASNLAPSGRGQETQYFGPGTRLLVL.

The table lists this clonotype with many counts. J is TRBJ1-2 and V is TRBV7-2; 7 bases are a match to TRBD1. CDR3 length: 14 residues. V trimming: 7 bases; J trimming: 8 bases; junction bases outside the gene matches: 13. Germline V gene lookup returns CDR1 SGHTA and CDR2 FQGNSA. This CDR3 is CASTLDRVSMGYTF. The CDR3 bases are TGTGCCAGCACCCTAGACAGGGTATCTATGGGCTACACCTTC.

The chain recombines TRBV5-8 with TRBJ2-5; possibly TRBD1 or TRBD2 for D (5 bases each). The CDR3 is 16 amino acids. The germline V gene has CDR1 SGHTS and CDR2 YDEGEE. Trimming shortened V by 0 bases and J by 1 base, and 13 bases separated the two germline ends. The CDR3 nucleotides read TGTGCCAGCAGCTTGGGCGCAGGGAGAACCCAAGAGACCCAGTACTTC. Translating it yields CASSLGAGRTQETQYF.

V gene TRBV12-3 or TRBV12-4 combines with J gene TRBJ2-7; 9 bases are shared with TRBD1. Losses at the gene ends were 5 bases for V and 2 bases for J; bases not matched to a gene: 10. CDR3 size: 16 residues. The CDR3 coding sequence is TGTGCCAGCAGTCCCAACCGGGACAGGGCCACCTACGAGCAGTACTTC. As protein: CASSPNRDRATYEQYF.

V and J are TRBV4-1 and TRBJ1-2; D is undetermined. The V gene lost 4 bases and the J gene lost 2 bases, with 23 bases spanning the gap. The V gene's germline CDR1 is MGHRA and CDR2 YSYEKL. The CDR3 runs to 18 residues. As DNA, the CDR3 is TGCGCCAGCAGCCCATCTAAGGCCCGGGGAAAGACCAACTATGGCTACACCTTC. This codes for CASSPSKARGKTNYGYTF.

In its sample, this clonotype was seen many times. V and J are TRBV27 and TRBJ2-7; no clear D. The CDR3 extends over 16 amino acids. Germline V lookup: CDR1 MNHEY, CDR2 SMNVEV (reference sequence). Trimming removed 10 bases from V and 3 bases from J, with 25 bases in between. CDR3 loop: CATPLPTPGRYYEQYF. CDR3 coding DNA: TGTGCCACTCCCCTGCCCACTCCCGGCCGGTACTACGAGCAGTACTTC.

This clonotype has ten or more counts. V gene TRBV7-2 combines with J gene TRBJ1-5; D may be TRBD1 (5 bases). The CDR3 contains 19 residues. Germline V CDR1 and CDR2: SGHTA, FQGNSA. V was clipped by 0 bases and J by 1 base, with 19 bases between them. CDR3 loop: CASSLASGWGSVSNQPQHF. The CDR3 DNA reads as TGTGCCAGCAGCTTAGCGTCTGGTTGGGGCTCCGTGAGCAATCAGCCCCAGCATTTT.

This clonotype has more than one count but fewer than ten. The gene calls are TRBV3-1 and TRBJ2-5, with a weak D call TRBD2 (5 bases). Trimming removed 4 bases from V and 5 bases from J, with 17 bases in between. The length of the CDR3 is 15 residues. Germline values: CDR1 LGHDT, CDR2 YNNKEL (reference sequence). CDR3 region: CASSRFVEAGETQYF. CDR3 coding DNA: TGTGCCAGCAGCCGATTTGTAGAGGCGGGTGAGACCCAGTACTTC.

This clonotype was detected many times. The chain links TRBV12-3 or TRBV12-4 to TRBJ1-1, with TRBD1 identical over 7 bases. This CDR3 region has 15 residues. With V trimmed by 3 bases and J by 2 bases, 6 bases remained unmatched. The CDR3 nucleotides are TGTGCCAGCAGTTTTACTGACAGGGTAAACACTGAAGCTTTCTTT. Translated, it gives CASSFTDRVNTEAFF.